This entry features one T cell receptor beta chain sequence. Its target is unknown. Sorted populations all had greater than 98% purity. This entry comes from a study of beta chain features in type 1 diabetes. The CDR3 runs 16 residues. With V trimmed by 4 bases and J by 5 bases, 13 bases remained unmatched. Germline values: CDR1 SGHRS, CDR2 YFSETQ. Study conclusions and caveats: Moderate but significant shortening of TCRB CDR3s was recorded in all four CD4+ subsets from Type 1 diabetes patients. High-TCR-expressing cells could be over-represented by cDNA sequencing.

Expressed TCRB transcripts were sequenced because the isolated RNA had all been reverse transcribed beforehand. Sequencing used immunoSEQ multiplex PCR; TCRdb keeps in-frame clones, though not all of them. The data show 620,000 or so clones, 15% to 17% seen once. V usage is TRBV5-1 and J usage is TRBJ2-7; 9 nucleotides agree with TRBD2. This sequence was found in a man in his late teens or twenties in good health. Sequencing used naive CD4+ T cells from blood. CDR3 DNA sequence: TGCGCCAGCAGCCTTGGGAGGCTAGCGGGGTCTGACGAGCAGTACTTC. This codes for CASSLGRLAGSDEQYF.